This record concerns one T cell receptor beta chain sequence. The antigen is unknown. This record comes from a study of cytomegalovirus exposure and HLA in healthy donors. After removal of 4 bases from V and 4 bases from J, the junction contained 17 bases not matched to a gene. The CDR3 is 20 amino acids. CDR1 and CDR2 (germline): LGHNA, YNFKEQ. Findings and caveats of the study: A few CMV-associated chains proved CMV antigen-specific in vitro.

The approximately 120-subject validation cohort, separate from the approximately 660-subject first cohort, included the donors. This table comes from immunoSEQ multiplex PCR, and its TCRdb copy is limited to in-frame clones, with some not included. Among about 240,000 clones listed, approximately 83% were seen once. Sequenced material: PBMCs. This TCR derives from a woman in her twenties or thirties in good health and CMV-seropositive. This chain uses TRBV4-2 with TRBJ2-7, with 15 positions matching TRBD2. The CDR3 region is CASSPYGPGTSGRNGYEQYF. The CDR3 bases are TGTGCCAGCAGCCCCTACGGCCCCGGGACTAGCGGGAGGAATGGTTACGAGCAGTACTTC.